These 4 T cell receptor beta chains were all obtained from the same sample, sequenced in a study of blood T cell repertoires in COVID-19. TCRdb keeps only in-frame clones here, not all; method: immunoSEQ multiplex PCR. The table records a few hundred thousand clones, 65% to 85% of them present only once. The specimen sequenced was peripheral blood. These receptors originate from a woman aged 50 to 60 with acute or convalescent COVID-19.

The V and J genes are TRBV7-2 and TRBJ2-7; TRBD2 aligns across 7 bases. The CDR3 consists of 14 residues. Trimming at V came to 1 base and at J to 2 bases, leaving 2 bases not matched to a gene. CDR1 SGHTA and CDR2 FQGNSA come from the germline V gene. CDR3 sequence reads: CASSLGLATYEQYF. The CDR3 DNA is TGTGCCAGCAGCTTAGGACTAGCAACCTACGAGCAGTACTTC.

This rearrangement joins TRBV7-9 to TRBJ2-1; 8 nucleotides align to TRBD1. The CDR3 is 15 amino acids. The V and J ends lost 4 bases and 6 bases, in that order; junction bases with no gene match: 8. Per germline, CDR1 SEHNR and CDR2 FQNEAQ (reference sequence). The CDR3, as DNA: TGTGCCAGCAGCTCCGGGACAGGCTTGTCCAATGAGCAGTTCTTC. Its translation is CASSSGTGLSNEQFF.

The J gene is TRBJ1-4, the V gene TRBV5-6; TRBD1 is a possible D gene (6 bases). Trimming pared 0 bases from V and 4 bases from J, leaving 10 bases between. This CDR3 spans 15 amino acids. Germline CDR1 and CDR2: SGHDT and YYEEEE. The CDR3 loop is CASSLGGGHNEKLFF. CDR3 in DNA: TGTGCCAGCAGCTTGGGCGGGGGACATAATGAAAAACTGTTTTTT. Combining the CDR3 with reference TRBV5-6 and TRBJ1-4 gives the whole variable domain DAGVTQSPTHLIKTRGQQVTLRCSPKSGHDTVSWYQQALGQGPQFIFQYYEEEERQRGNFPDRFSGHQFPNYSSELNVNALLLGDSALYLCASSLGGGHNEKLFFGSGTQLSVL.

This clone has a single count. The V and J genes are TRBV7-9 and TRBJ1-2, with D perhaps matching TRBD1 (5 bases). Trimming pared 4 bases from V and 2 bases from J, leaving 14 bases between. The CDR3 covers 15 residues. Per germline, CDR1 SEHNR and CDR2 FQNEAQ (reference sequence). For the CDR3, the DNA is TGTGCCAGCAGCTCATGGGGGGGAACGAACTATGGCTACACCTTC. Amino acids: CASSSWGGTNYGYTF.